This T cell receptor beta chain was recorded in a study of blood T cells in healthy people across ages (dated by TCRdb to the mid-2010s). In terms of the full investigation: In model experiments, template switching captured about one uniquely barcoded TCR beta cDNA molecule for every two T cells. To track age-related changes in TCR beta repertoire diversity, the study relied on deep sequencing normalized with unique cDNA molecular identifiers. The donors were divided into four age groups: young (average approximately 16 years), middle-aged (approximately 42), aged (about 56) and long-lived (more than 75). For two donors (one aged 18 to 29 and one aged 80 or older), the study analyzed two additional independent replicas of 1 million unique cDNA reads from the same blood draw. To avoid experimental bias, donors of different ages were distributed randomly across sequencing lanes.

The library relied on 5' RACE. The sample was run on an Illumina HiSeq 2500. The second PCR ran for about 7 to 11 cycles and used a J-beta primer mix along with a sample-barcoded 5' primer. Each TCR beta cDNA molecule received a unique molecular identifier from a template-switch 5' adaptor carrying 12 random nucleotides. Each sample yielded at least 2.5 million CDR3-containing paired-end reads. All of the RNA was converted into first-strand cDNA using the Mint cDNA synthesis kit, with a TRBC-specific oligonucleotide serving as the primer. All cDNA was treated with uracil-DNA glycosylase and then went through a first 18-cycle PCR with the universal primers M1SS and BC2_uni_R. The paper's processing steps were these. Normalization of each sample was performed by random selection of 1 million high-quality reads, each carrying a distinct molecular identifier. Instead of being binned into consensus sequences, reads with shared molecular identifiers were discarded. MiTCR, with a Q25 quality threshold and the strictest error-elimination algorithm, was used for CDR3 identification, clonotype clustering and error correction. Lower-bound total TCR beta diversity was estimated with a nonparametric unseen species model using Euler transformation. The public sequencing data were trimmed at Q25 with fastp and processed into clonotypes with MiXCR by TCRdb, which kept only in-frame beta chains. Each entry is one CDR3 protein sequence, shown with its most common DNA and genes. These V and J calls are TCRdb output, not the study's own analysis. Counted in this sample were 700,000 to 1,000,000 distinct CDR3 sequences; under 45% of them appeared once. The ten largest clones capture nearly 20% of the sample.

Donors were about 36 systemically healthy Caucasian individuals from Russia aged roughly 6 to 95 years. Approximately 11 milliliters of peripheral blood were drawn from each donor into EDTA-treated Vacutainer tubes. Ficoll-Paque density-gradient centrifugation was used to isolate PBMCs, with at least 6 million obtained per sample. Total RNA was extracted from PBMCs with Trizol reagent, with at least 6 micrograms obtained per sample. For every donor, flow cytometry on a PBMC aliquot measured the percentage of naive CD45RAhigh/CD27high T cells. The CDR3, from cysteine to phenylalanine, totals 13 residues. The entry retains the CDR3 DNA only, 39 bases that are in frame from base 1. V loses 5 bases of germline sequence and J loses 4 bases, and the interval between the two ends is 11 bases. Taken from the germline V gene, the CDR1 and CDR2 loops are SGHDN and FVKESK. Results the study describes overall, beyond this receptor: The long-lived group showed more naive CD4+ T cells, fewer expanded clones and increased TCR diversity than the aged group, suggesting age selection. A strong correlation was found between observed TCR beta diversity and the percentage of naive T cells measured by flow cytometry. Total diversity estimates from one million sequenced T cells were considered lower bounds and underestimates. Since profiling was done on bulk unsorted PBMCs, naive and antigen-experienced compartments could not be conclusively compared. As age increased, observed TCR beta diversity per million T cells dropped in a roughly linear way, and a significant reduction was already evident by age approximately 40. Because donor CMV infection status was unknown, age-related changes in expanded clonotypes were potentially confounded.

In regard to this clonotype: This receptor's antigen is unknown. No base-level quality is on record; no much larger clone is a single base apart.

The sample was blood. In this chain, TRBV14 is recombined with TRBJ2-5; a tentative D call is TRBD1 (6 bases match). The TCR was taken from a man aged 55 to 70 in good health. The CDR3 here reads CASSVWTAETQYF. The DNA sequence follows: TGTGCCAGCAGCGTATGGACAGCAGAGACCCAGTACTTC.